The subject of this entry is one TCR beta chain. At the DNA level, this CDR3 is encoded by other sequences in the same sample as well. Donation came from healthy HIV-negative adults that had no recent acute infections or vaccinations. This sample was taken from a study of shared clonotypes between healthy human individuals. Data came from immunoSEQ multiplex PCR; TCRdb stores just in-frame clones and leaves some out. The sample records nearly 1,000,000 clones, 70% to 85% being singletons. The CDR3 length is 15 residues. The V and J ends lost 1 base and 4 bases respectively, with 13 bases between them. Germline CDR1 MNHNS, CDR2 SASEGT.

The sequence came from a man aged 18-30 years in good health. Sequencing used memory CD4+ T cells sorted from blood. Subset defined: CD45RA-negative fraction. The chain combines TRBV6-1 with TRBJ1-2, with D unclear. CDR3 loop: CASSEVMGSGYGYTF. The CDR3, as DNA: TGTGCCAGCAGTGAAGTGATGGGGTCGGGCTATGGCTACACCTTC.